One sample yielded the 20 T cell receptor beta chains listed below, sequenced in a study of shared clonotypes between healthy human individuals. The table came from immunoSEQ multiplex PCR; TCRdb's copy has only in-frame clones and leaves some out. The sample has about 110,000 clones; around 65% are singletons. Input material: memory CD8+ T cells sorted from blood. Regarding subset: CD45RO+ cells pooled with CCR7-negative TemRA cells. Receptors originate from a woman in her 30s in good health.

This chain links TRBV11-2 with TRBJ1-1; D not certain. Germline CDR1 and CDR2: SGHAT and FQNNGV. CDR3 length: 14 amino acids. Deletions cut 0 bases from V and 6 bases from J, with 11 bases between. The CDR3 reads CASSLDPSSAEAFF. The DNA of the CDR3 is TGTGCCAGCAGCTTAGACCCTAGCAGCGCTGAAGCTTTCTTT. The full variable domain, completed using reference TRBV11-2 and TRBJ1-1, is EAGVAQSPRYKIIEKRQSVAFWCNPISGHATLYWYQQILGQGPKLLIQFQNNGVVDDSQLPKDRFSAERLKGVDSTLKIQPAKLEDSAVYLCASSLDPSSAEAFFGQGTRLTVV.

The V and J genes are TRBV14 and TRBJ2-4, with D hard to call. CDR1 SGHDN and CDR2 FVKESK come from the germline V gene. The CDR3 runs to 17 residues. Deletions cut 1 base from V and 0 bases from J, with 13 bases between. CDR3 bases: TGTGCCAGCAGCCAAGCGTCTACCCGATCAGCCAAAAACATTCAGTACTTC. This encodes CASSQASTRSAKNIQYF. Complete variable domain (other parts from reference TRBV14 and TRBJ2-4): EAGVTQFPSHSVIEKGQTVTLRCDPISGHDNLYWYRRVMGKEIKFLLHFVKESKQDESGMPNNRFLAERTGGTYSTLKVQPAELEDSGVYFCASSQASTRSAKNIQYFGAGTRLSVL.

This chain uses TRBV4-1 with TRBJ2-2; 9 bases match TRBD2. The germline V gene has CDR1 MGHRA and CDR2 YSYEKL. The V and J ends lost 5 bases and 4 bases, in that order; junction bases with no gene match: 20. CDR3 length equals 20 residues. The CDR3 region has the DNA TGCGCCAGCAGCACCCCCATCCGGCGGGAGGGCCGAGGCGGCACCGGGGAGCTGTTTTTT. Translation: CASSTPIRREGRGGTGELFF.

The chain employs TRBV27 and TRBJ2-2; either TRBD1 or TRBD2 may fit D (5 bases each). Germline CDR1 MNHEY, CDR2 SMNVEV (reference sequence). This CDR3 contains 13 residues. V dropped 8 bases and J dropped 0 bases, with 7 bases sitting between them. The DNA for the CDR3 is TGTGCCAGCGGGACGGCGAACACCGGGGAGCTGTTTTTT. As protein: CASGTANTGELFF.

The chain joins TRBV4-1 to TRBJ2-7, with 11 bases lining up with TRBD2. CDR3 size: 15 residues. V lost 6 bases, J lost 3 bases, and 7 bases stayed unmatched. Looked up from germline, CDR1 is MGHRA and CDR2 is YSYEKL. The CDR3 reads CASRALAGGSYEQYF. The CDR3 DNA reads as TGCGCCAGCAGAGCCCTAGCGGGAGGAAGCTACGAGCAGTACTTC.

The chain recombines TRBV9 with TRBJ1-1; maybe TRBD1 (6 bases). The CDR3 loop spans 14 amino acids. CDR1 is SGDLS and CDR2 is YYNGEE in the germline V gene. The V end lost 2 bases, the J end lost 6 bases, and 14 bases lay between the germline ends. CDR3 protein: CASSVGRGSSEAFF. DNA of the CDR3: TGTGCCAGCAGCGTCGGCAGGGGATCCTCTGAAGCTTTCTTT.

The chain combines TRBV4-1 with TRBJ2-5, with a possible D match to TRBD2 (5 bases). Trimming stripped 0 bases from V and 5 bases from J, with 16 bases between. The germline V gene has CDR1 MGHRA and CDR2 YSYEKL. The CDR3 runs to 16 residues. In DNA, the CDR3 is TGCGCCAGCAGCCAAGAGGCCCGGGGTAGCGCGGAGACCCAGTACTTC. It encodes CASSQEARGSAETQYF.

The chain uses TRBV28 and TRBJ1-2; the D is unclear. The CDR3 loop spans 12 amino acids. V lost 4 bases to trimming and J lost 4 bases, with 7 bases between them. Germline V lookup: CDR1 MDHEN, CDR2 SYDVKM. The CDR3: CASSYHPYGYTF. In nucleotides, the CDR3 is TGTGCCAGCAGTTACCACCCCTATGGCTACACCTTC.

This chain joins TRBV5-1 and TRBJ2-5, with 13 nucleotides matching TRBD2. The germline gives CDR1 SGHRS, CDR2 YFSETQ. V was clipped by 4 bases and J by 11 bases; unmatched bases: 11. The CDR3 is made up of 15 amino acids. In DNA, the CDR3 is TGCGCCAGCAGCATAGGACTAGCGGGAGTGGGAGAGCAGTACTTC. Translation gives CASSIGLAGVGEQYF.

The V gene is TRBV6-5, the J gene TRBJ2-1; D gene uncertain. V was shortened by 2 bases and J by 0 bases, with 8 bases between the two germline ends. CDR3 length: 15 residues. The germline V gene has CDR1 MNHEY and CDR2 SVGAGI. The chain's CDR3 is CASSYQPISYNEQFF. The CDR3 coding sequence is TGTGCCAGCAGTTACCAGCCCATCTCCTACAATGAGCAGTTCTTC.

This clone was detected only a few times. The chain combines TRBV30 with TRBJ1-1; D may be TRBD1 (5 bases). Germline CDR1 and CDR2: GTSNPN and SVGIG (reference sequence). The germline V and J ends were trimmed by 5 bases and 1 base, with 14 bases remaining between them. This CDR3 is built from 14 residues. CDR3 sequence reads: CAWDSGMGNTEAFF. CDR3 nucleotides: TGTGCCTGGGACTCAGGGATGGGGAACACTGAAGCTTTCTTT.

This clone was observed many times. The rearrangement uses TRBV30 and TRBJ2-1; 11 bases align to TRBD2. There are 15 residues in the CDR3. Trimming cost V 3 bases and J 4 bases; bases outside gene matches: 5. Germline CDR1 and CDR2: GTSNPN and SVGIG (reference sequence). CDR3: CAWRVTSGRYNEQFF. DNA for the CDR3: TGTGCCTGGAGAGTTACTAGCGGGAGATACAATGAGCAGTTCTTC.

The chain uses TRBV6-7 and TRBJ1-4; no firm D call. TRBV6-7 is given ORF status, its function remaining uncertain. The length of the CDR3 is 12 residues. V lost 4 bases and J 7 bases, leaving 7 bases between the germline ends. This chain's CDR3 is CASSSLSEKLFF. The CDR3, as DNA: TGTGCCAGCAGTTCCCTGAGTGAAAAACTGTTTTTT.

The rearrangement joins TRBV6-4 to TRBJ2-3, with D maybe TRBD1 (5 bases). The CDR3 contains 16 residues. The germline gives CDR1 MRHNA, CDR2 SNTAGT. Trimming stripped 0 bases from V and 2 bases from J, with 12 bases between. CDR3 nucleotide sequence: TGTGCCAGCAGTGACTCGGCAGGGTCCGCCACAGATACGCAGTATTTT. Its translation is CASSDSAGSATDTQYF.

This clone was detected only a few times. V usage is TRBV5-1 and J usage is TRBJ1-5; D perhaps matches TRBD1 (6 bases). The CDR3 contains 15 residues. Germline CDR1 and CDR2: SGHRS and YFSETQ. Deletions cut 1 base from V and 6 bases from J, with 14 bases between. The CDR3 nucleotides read TGCGCCAGCAGCTTGCGGGGGGCCGAGGGTCAGCCCCAGCATTTT. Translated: CASSLRGAEGQPQHF.

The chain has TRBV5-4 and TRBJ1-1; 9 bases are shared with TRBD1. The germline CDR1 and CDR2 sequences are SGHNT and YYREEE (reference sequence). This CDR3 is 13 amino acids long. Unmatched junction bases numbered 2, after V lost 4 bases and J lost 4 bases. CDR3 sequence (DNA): TGTGCCAGCAGCGACAGGGGGGTCACTGAAGCTTTCTTT. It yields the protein CASSDRGVTEAFF. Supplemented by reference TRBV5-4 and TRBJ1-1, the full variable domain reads ETGVTQSPTHLIKTRGQQVTLRCSSQSGHNTVSWYQQALGQGPQFIFQYYREEENGRGNFPPRFSGLQFPNYSSELNVNALELDDSALYLCASSDRGVTEAFFGQGTRLTVV.

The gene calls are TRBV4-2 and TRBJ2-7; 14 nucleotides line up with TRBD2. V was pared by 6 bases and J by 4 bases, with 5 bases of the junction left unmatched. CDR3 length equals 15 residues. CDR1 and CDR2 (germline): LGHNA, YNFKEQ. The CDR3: CASSVGLAGVYEQYF. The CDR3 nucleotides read TGTGCCAGCAGTGTGGGACTAGCGGGAGTGTACGAGCAGTACTTC.

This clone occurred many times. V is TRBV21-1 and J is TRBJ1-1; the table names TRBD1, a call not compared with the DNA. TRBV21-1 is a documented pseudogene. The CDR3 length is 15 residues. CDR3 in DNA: TGTGCCAGCAGGACAGGGGGCAAGGGAAGAACTGAAGCTTTCTTT. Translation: CASRTGGKGRTEAFF.

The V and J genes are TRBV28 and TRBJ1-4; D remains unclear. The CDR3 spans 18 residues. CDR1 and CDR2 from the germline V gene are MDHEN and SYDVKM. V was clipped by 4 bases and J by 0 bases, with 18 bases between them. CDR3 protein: CASSSFHGLKATNEKLFF. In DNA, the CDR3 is TGTGCCAGCAGTTCGTTCCATGGGCTGAAGGCAACTAATGAAAAACTGTTTTTT. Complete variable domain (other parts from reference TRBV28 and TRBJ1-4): DVKVTQSSRYLVKRTGEKVFLECVQDMDHENMFWYRQDPGLGLRLIYFSYDVKMKEKGDIPEGYSVSREKKERFSLILESASTNQTSMYLCASSSFHGLKATNEKLFFGSGTQLSVL.

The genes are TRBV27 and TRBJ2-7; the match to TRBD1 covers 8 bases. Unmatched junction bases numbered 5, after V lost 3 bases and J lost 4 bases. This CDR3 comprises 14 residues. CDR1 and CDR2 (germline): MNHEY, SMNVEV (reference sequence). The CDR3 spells CASSLVGQEYEQYF. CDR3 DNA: TGTGCCAGCAGTTTGGTGGGACAGGAGTACGAGCAGTACTTC.